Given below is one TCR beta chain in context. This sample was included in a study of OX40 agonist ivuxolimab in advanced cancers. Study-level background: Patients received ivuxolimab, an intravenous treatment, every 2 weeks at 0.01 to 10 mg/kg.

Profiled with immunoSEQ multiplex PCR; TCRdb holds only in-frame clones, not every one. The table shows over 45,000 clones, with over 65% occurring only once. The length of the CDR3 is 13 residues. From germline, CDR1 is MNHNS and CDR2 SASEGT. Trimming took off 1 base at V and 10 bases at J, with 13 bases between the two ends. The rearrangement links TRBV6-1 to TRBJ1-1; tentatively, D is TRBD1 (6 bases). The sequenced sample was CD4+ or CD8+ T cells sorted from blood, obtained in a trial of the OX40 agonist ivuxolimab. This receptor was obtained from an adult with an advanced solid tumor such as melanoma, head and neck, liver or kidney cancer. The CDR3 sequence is CASSEESGAGAFF. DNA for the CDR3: TGTGCCAGCAGTGAAGAATCAGGGGCGGGAGCTTTCTTT.